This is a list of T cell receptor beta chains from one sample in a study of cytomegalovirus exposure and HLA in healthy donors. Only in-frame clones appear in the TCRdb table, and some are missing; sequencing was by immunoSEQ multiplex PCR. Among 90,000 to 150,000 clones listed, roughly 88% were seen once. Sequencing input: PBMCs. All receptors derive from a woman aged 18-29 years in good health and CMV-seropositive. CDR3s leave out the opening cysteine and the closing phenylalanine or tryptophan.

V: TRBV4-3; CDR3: ASSQGPPGAGSAKNIQY
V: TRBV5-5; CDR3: ASSRGQSTPNQPQH
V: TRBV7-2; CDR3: ASSQDFLQNTGELF
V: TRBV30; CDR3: AWSVELAGGPEPYEQY
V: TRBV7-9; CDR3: ASSLDPGGVFTEAF
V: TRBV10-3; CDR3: AISVRGEQY
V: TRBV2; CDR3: ASSEAAGYGFSTDTQY
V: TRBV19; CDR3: ATLDRADTEAF
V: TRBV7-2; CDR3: ASSGGLAGGPYTQY
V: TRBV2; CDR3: ASRTSGLSYEQY
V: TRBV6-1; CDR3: ASILASYNEQF
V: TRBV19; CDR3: ASSIGRQGRNTEAF
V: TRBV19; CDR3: ASSIGGGWTEAF
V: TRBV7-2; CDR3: ASSLDRVREAF
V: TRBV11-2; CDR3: ASSSQGNTIY
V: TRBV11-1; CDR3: ASSLGWGQHNEQF
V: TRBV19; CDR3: ASRVKDVWWSTEAF
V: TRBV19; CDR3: ASSVQGNYNEQF
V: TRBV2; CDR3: ARATTGDNYGYT
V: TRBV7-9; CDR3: ASSYLLGPRGNYEQY
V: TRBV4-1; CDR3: ASSHPRDRGAWEQY
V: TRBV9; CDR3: ASSAWSYGYT